The present T cell receptor beta chain was sequenced within a study of T cells after yellow fever vaccination. Study-level information: Some fractions had low cell numbers, and these were prepared with SMART-Seq v4 Ultra Low Input. Broader study findings: Reappearance after the booster was observed for most primary-vaccination clones (roughly 95% CD4, more than 70% CD8). Abundant clonotypes (contaminants from the bulk population) could be present in FACS-sorted repertoires.

This clonotype showed up many times. What it binds is unknown. Germline CDR1 reads KGHSH; CDR2 reads LQKENI. The CDR3 consists of 13 residues. V lost 6 bases, J lost 2 bases, and 10 bases lay in between. TCRdb called the 5' RACE reads again in MiXCR, with one record for every CDR3 protein. The sample lists more than 95,000 distinct CDR3 sequences; about 7% were seen once. Sequenced here: CD4+ T cells sorted from PBMCs, sampled 9 to 10 days after the first yellow fever vaccination. The sequence came from a man aged 18 to 29 who received the YFV17D yellow fever vaccine. The chain employs TRBV18 and TRBJ2-5; D may be TRBD1 or TRBD2 (5 bases each). The CDR3 nucleotides read TGTGCCAGCTCTCACGGGACGCAAGAGACCCAGTACTTC. Its protein product is CASSHGTQETQYF.